The 10 T cell receptor beta chains listed next were all sequenced from one sample in a study of spatial heterogeneity in lung cancer. Time point: blood at routine non-recurrence follow-up after resection. MiXCR, run by TCRdb on the 5' RACE reads, gives a single entry per CDR3 protein. The sample consists of approximately 100,000 distinct CDR3 sequences, approximately 19% of them appearing once. This sample comprised PBMCs, obtained at follow-up. These receptor sequences come from a male donor with early-stage non-small cell lung cancer.

This clonotype was counted ten times or more. The chain employs TRBV7-2 and TRBJ1-5; no firm D call. Between the trimmed V and J ends, which lost 6 bases and 3 bases, there was a span of 9 bases. The CDR3 runs to 13 residues. Germline values: CDR1 SGHTA, CDR2 FQGNSA. Here the CDR3 DNA reads TGTGCCAGCAGTCAAGGAGTCAATCAGCCCCAGCATTTT. This encodes CASSQGVNQPQHF. The full variable domain, with the rest looked up from reference TRBV7-2 and TRBJ1-5, is GAGVSQSPSNKVTEKGKDVELRCDPISGHTALYWYRQSLGQGLEFLIYFQGNSAPDKSGLPSDRFSAERTGGSVSTLTIQRTQQEDSAVYLCASSQGVNQPQHFGDGTRLSIL.

A few counts support this clonotype. The chain recombines TRBV20-1 with TRBJ1-2; TRBD1 matches 9 bases. CDR1 is DFQATT, CDR2 SNEGSKA, per germline (reference sequence). V lost 3 bases to trimming and J lost 8 bases; unmatched junction nucleotides: 10. This CDR3 contains 14 residues. CDR3 protein: CSASPGTGSQGYTF. As DNA, the CDR3 is TGCAGTGCTAGCCCCGGGACAGGGTCGCAGGGCTACACCTTC.

This clonotype was detected only a few times. This chain uses TRBV27 with TRBJ2-5; D may be TRBD1 (5 bases). The V end was cut by 5 bases, the J end by 4 bases, with 14 bases between. The CDR3 loop spans 14 amino acids. The germline V gene has CDR1 MNHEY and CDR2 SMNVEV (reference sequence). The CDR3 spells CASSPPGLGETQYF. Here the CDR3 DNA reads TGTGCCAGCAGTCCCCCAGGGTTAGGAGAGACCCAGTACTTC.

A few counts support this clonotype. This chain connects TRBV20-1 to TRBJ1-1; 9 bases line up with TRBD1. Germline V gene data show CDR1 as DFQATT and CDR2 as SNEGSKA (reference sequence). The CDR3 loop spans 14 amino acids. In DNA form, the CDR3 reads TGCAGCTTCTGGGGACAGGGCGGGAACACTGAAGCTTTCTTT. Translated: CSFWGQGGNTEAFF.

This clonotype was counted a few times. DNA for the CDR3: TGTGCCTGGAGCGGGGGGGCCTACAATGAGCAGTTCTTC. This translates into CAWSGGAYNEQFF. V is TRBV30 and J is TRBJ2-1; 8 nucleotides line up with TRBD2. The CDR3 length is 13 residues. Germline CDR1 GTSNPN, CDR2 SVGIG (reference sequence). With 3 bases clipped from V and 2 bases from J, the junction kept 0 bases outside the gene matches. The full variable domain, completed using reference TRBV30 and TRBJ2-1, is SQTIHQWPATLVQPVGSPLSLECTVEGTSNPNLYWYRQAAGRGLQLLFYSVGIGQISSEVPQNLSASRPQDRQFILSSKKLLLSDSGFYLCAWSGGAYNEQFFGPGTRLTVL.

The rearrangement uses TRBV20-1 and TRBJ1-1; D is ambiguous. CDR3 length: 13 amino acids. The germline V gene encodes CDR1 DFQATT and CDR2 SNEGSKA (reference sequence). V lost 3 bases and J 0 bases, leaving 8 bases between the germline ends. The CDR3 DNA reads TGCAGTGCTAGCCGGGATTTGAACACTGAAGCTTTCTTT. Its translation: CSASRDLNTEAFF.

This clonotype was counted many times. The CDR3 bases are TGTGCCAGCAGTGATTACGGGGGACATTTCTCCTACGAGCAGTACGTC. Encoded protein: CASSDYGGHFSYEQYV. V gene TRBV6-1 combines with J gene TRBJ2-7; TRBD1 or TRBD2 may be the D gene (6 bases each). Per the germline V gene, CDR1 is MNHNS and CDR2 is SASEGT. The CDR3 is 16 amino acids. The V gene lost 3 bases and the J gene lost 0 bases, with 15 bases spanning the gap.

This rearrangement joins TRBV5-1 to TRBJ2-5; 7 bases match TRBD1. CDR1 is SGHRS, CDR2 YFSETQ, per germline. The CDR3 length is 15 residues. Trimming cost V 3 bases and J 5 bases; bases outside gene matches: 10. CDR3 in amino acids: CASSSTATGVETQYF. The DNA of the CDR3 is TGCGCCAGCAGCTCAACCGCCACAGGGGTGGAGACCCAGTACTTC.

The chain couples TRBV5-5 to TRBJ1-5; 8 bases match TRBD1. This CDR3 has 17 amino acids. CDR1 is SGHKS, CDR2 YYEKEE, per germline (reference sequence). The junction had 6 bases not matched to a gene; V was cut back by 1 base and J by 0 bases. This CDR3 is CASSLYGQGLSNQPQHF. The DNA for the CDR3 is TGTGCCAGCAGCTTGTACGGACAGGGACTTAGCAATCAGCCCCAGCATTTT.

This chain uses TRBV2 with TRBJ2-5, with D possibly matching TRBD2 (5 bases). Trimming took off 1 base at V and 5 bases at J, with 8 bases between the two ends. CDR3 size: 13 residues. CDR1 is SNHLY, CDR2 FYNNEI, per germline. CDR3 region: CASSEGSGETQYF. The CDR3 DNA reads TGTGCCAGCAGTGAAGGTTCGGGGGAGACCCAGTACTTC.